This T cell receptor beta chain was identified during a study of shared clonotypes between healthy human individuals. The assay was immunoSEQ multiplex PCR, and TCRdb's table has in-frame clones only and misses some. The table has roughly 2.5 million clones, approximately 94% seen once. Overall study findings and caveats: Memory subsets had estimated richness that was generally smaller than that of naive subsets. The expectation was that sequencing depth would affect clonotype sharing among donors.

With respect to this clone: Its matching antigen is unknown.

CDR3 size: 16 residues. Losses at the gene ends were 4 bases for V and 4 bases for J; bases not matched to a gene: 12. Per germline, CDR1 SGHAT and CDR2 FQNNGV. The chain couples TRBV11-2 to TRBJ2-7; 8 bases map to TRBD1. The source is a man aged 18 to 29 in good health. Sequences were obtained from naive CD4+ T cells sorted from blood. Noted subset: CD45RA+ positively selected. In nucleotides, the CDR3 is TGTGCCAGCAGCTCAGATCTAGGGACAGGAACATACGAGCAGTACTTC. This translates into CASSSDLGTGTYEQYF.